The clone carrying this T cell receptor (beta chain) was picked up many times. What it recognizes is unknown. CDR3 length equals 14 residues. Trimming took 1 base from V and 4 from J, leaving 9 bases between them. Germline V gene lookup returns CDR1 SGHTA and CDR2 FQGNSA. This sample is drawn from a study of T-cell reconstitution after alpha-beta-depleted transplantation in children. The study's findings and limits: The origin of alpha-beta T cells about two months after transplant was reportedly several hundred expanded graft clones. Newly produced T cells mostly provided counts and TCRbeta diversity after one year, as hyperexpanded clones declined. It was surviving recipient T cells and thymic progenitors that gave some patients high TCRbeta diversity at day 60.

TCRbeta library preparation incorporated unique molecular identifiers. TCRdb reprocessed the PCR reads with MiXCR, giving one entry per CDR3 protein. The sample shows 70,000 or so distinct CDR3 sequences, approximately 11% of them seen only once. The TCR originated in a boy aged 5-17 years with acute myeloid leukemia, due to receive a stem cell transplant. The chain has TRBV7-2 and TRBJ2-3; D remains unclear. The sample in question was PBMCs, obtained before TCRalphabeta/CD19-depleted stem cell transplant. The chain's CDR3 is CASSLGRAPDTQYF. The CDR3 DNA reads TGTGCCAGCAGCTTAGGGAGAGCGCCAGATACGCAGTATTTT.